This record concerns one T cell receptor (beta chain) sequence. This sample is drawn from a study of shared clonotypes between healthy human individuals. Study in general: Each donor's CD8 memory used one plate, CD8 naive two, each CD4 subset three.

The data were produced by immunoSEQ multiplex PCR, yet TCRdb's version contains in-frame clones alone and is incomplete. Of around 100,000 clones listed, about 67% were seen once; the top ten hold about 22%. Germline loops: CDR1 LGHNA, CDR2 YNFKEQ. There are 20 residues in the CDR3. V shed 1 base and J shed 0 bases, with 21 bases lying between them. The receptor was isolated from a woman between 25 and 40 years old in good health. The rearrangement uses TRBV4-2 and TRBJ1-4; D gene uncertain. The sequenced material came from memory CD8+ T cells sorted from blood. Subset of the sample: CD45RO+ cells pooled with CCR7-negative TemRA cells. The CDR3 coding sequence is TGTGCCAGCAGCCAAGGTACCGGAGAAGCCGTCTTTGCAACTAATGAAAAACTGTTTTTT. Translated, it gives CASSQGTGEAVFATNEKLFF.